Presented here are 24 T cell receptor beta chains from one specimen sequenced in a study of a mutant IDH1 vaccine in newly diagnosed glioma. Specified time point: baseline, week 1 (first vaccination visit). Described treatment: pre-vaccination baseline after standard-of-care therapy. Clones were read by immunoSEQ multiplex PCR, and TCRdb kept only the in-frame ones, dropping some. This sample yields about 36,000 clones, of which roughly 92% are seen a single time; 18% belongs to the top ten. Sequencing used PBMCs, obtained from a glioma patient treated with radiotherapy, temozolomide or both. All receptors come from a man younger than 30 with glioma.

V usage is TRBV6-6 and J usage is TRBJ1-5; no reliable D call. The CDR3 sequence is 14 residues long. Germline loops: CDR1 MNHNY, CDR2 SVGAGI (reference sequence). Trimming shortened V by 8 bases and J by 6 bases, and 17 bases separated the two germline ends. The CDR3 sequence: CASAKIGEGQPQHF. The DNA for the CDR3 is TGTGCCAGCGCCAAGATTGGTGAGGGTCAGCCCCAGCATTTT.

This sequence joins TRBV6-1 and TRBJ2-7; TRBD1 is a possible D gene (6 bases). Trimming stripped 6 bases from V and 5 bases from J, with 20 bases between. Per the germline V gene, CDR1 is MNHNS and CDR2 is SASEGT. The CDR3 runs to 15 residues. The CDR3 loop is CASRERRTEGDEQYF. The DNA of the CDR3 is TGTGCCAGCAGGGAAAGGCGAACCGAGGGGGACGAGCAGTACTTC.

This rearrangement joins TRBV6-5 to TRBJ2-1, with D possibly being TRBD1 (6 bases). The CDR3 sequence is 15 residues long. Looked up from germline, CDR1 is MNHEY and CDR2 is SVGAGI. V was pared by 5 bases and J by 4 bases, with 15 bases between. In DNA form, the CDR3 reads TGTGCCAGCAGTCGGGCAGGGGCGTCTTACAATGAGCAGTTCTTC. It specifies CASSRAGASYNEQFF.

DNA for the CDR3: TGTGCCAGCAGTAAGGACAGGGGTATGAAGCCCCAGCATTTT. It specifies CASSKDRGMKPQHF. The rearrangement joins TRBV28 to TRBJ1-5; 9 nucleotides align to TRBD1. Germline V gene sequence: CDR1 MDHEN, CDR2 SYDVKM. V shed 5 bases and J 8 bases; nucleotides not matched to a gene: 7. This CDR3 spans 14 amino acids.

This chain joins TRBV30 and TRBJ2-1; possible D gene TRBD2, 6 bases. The germline V gene encodes CDR1 GTSNPN and CDR2 SVGIG (reference sequence). The CDR3 runs to 14 residues. V lost 7 bases, J lost 3 bases, and 16 bases lay in between. The CDR3 protein is CAFQWGGNYNEQFF. CDR3 nucleotide sequence: TGTGCCTTCCAGTGGGGCGGGAACTACAATGAGCAGTTCTTC.

V gene TRBV29-1 combines with J gene TRBJ2-7, with D possibly being TRBD2 (6 bases). The CDR3 length is 13 residues. V lost 5 bases, J lost 3 bases, and 14 bases lay in between. Germline lookup yields CDR1 SQVTM and CDR2 ANQGSEA. This chain's CDR3 is CSVRLGVYYEQYF. CDR3 sequence (DNA): TGCAGCGTTAGACTAGGGGTTTACTACGAGCAGTACTTC.

The chain uses TRBV27 and TRBJ1-5; no reliable D call. V shed 2 bases and J shed 2 bases, with 4 bases lying between them. CDR1 is MNHEY, CDR2 SMNVEV, per germline (reference sequence). This CDR3 contains 13 residues. The CDR3 reads CASSLRGNQPQHF. DNA of the CDR3: TGTGCCAGCAGTTTAAGGGGCAATCAGCCCCAGCATTTT.

The V gene is TRBV25-1, the J gene TRBJ2-1; D unresolved. With 4 bases removed from V and 8 bases from J, the gap between germline ends came to 3 bases. The length of the CDR3 is 10 residues. Germline V CDR1 and CDR2: MGHDK, SYGVNS. Here the CDR3 DNA reads TGTGCCAGCAGTGGGGATGAGCAGTTCTTC. Amino acids: CASSGDEQFF.

The chain employs TRBV30 and TRBJ1-5; possible D gene TRBD1, 5 bases. Trimming took 2 bases from V and 7 from J, leaving 12 bases between them. Looked up from germline, CDR1 is GTSNPN and CDR2 is SVGIG (reference sequence). This CDR3 contains 13 residues. CDR3 loop: CAWSHGGDQPQHF. The CDR3 coding sequence is TGTGCCTGGAGTCATGGCGGGGACCAGCCCCAGCATTTT.

V is TRBV7-2 and J is TRBJ1-1; TRBD1 might be the D (5 bases). Germline V gives CDR1 SGHTA, CDR2 FQGNSA. The CDR3 runs 18 residues. The ends were cut back, 4 bases at V and 6 bases at J, with 27 bases in the middle. The CDR3 is CASSSNVGIQGGRAEAFF. As DNA, the CDR3 is TGTGCCAGCAGCTCCAACGTAGGGATCCAGGGAGGAAGGGCTGAAGCTTTCTTT. The whole variable domain, remainder taken from reference TRBV7-2 and TRBJ1-1, is GAGVSQSPSNKVTEKGKDVELRCDPISGHTALYWYRQSLGQGLEFLIYFQGNSAPDKSGLPSDRFSAERTGGSVSTLTIQRTQQEDSAVYLCASSSNVGIQGGRAEAFFGQGTRLTVV.

The V gene is TRBV27, the J gene TRBJ1-1; D gene uncertain. Trimming left V 6 bases short and J 4 bases short, with 6 bases between. Germline values: CDR1 MNHEY, CDR2 SMNVEV (reference sequence). The CDR3 extends over 11 amino acids. In DNA form, the CDR3 reads TGTGCCAGCAGCCGGGGCACTGAAGCTTTCTTT. This gives the protein CASSRGTEAFF.

DNA for the CDR3: TGTGCCAGCAGCCAAACCCCGAACAACGAGGTCTATGGCTACACCTTC. As protein: CASSQTPNNEVYGYTF. The chain has TRBV5-6 and TRBJ1-2; unclear D gene. CDR3 length equals 16 residues. V lost 4 bases and J 4 bases, leaving 20 bases between the germline ends. Per germline, CDR1 SGHDT and CDR2 YYEEEE.

The chain links TRBV5-1 to TRBJ1-1; D not resolved. The CDR3 runs to 14 residues. The germline CDR1 and CDR2 sequences are SGHRS and YFSETQ. The V and J ends lost 4 bases and 2 bases respectively, with 12 bases between them. CDR3 in DNA: TGCGCCAGCAGCCCCGGGCCCTTTAACACTGAAGCTTTCTTT. Translated, it gives CASSPGPFNTEAFF. The full variable domain, rest sourced from reference TRBV5-1 and TRBJ1-1, is KAGVTQTPRYLIKTRGQQVTLSCSPISGHRSVSWYQQTPGQGLQFLFEYFSETQRNKGNFPGRFSGRQFSNSRSEMNVSTLELGDSALYLCASSPGPFNTEAFFGQGTRLTVV.

The rearrangement joins TRBV5-6 to TRBJ2-3; 12 bases are a match to TRBD2. The CDR3 contains 15 residues. Trimming at V came to 4 bases and at J to 7 bases, leaving 7 bases not matched to a gene. CDR1 is SGHDT, CDR2 YYEEEE, per germline. CDR3: CASSGGTSGLNTQYF. CDR3 DNA sequence: TGTGCCAGCAGCGGGGGGACTAGCGGGTTGAATACGCAGTATTTT.

The rearrangement joins TRBV19 to TRBJ1-1, with D hard to call. This CDR3 has 13 amino acids. Germline assignment: CDR1 LNHDA and CDR2 SQIVND (reference sequence). Trimming removed 3 bases from V and 4 bases from J, with 9 bases in between. The DNA for the CDR3 is TGTGCCAGTAGTATTGGGGAGGGCACTGAAGCTTTCTTT. Amino acid sequence: CASSIGEGTEAFF.

The chain combines TRBV7-6 with TRBJ2-2; 7 nucleotides align to TRBD1. CDR1 is SGHVS, CDR2 FNYEAQ, per germline. The CDR3 has 15 residues. Trimming removed 10 bases from V and 6 bases from J; junction bases left unmatched: 14. In DNA, the CDR3 is TGTGCCACCGGGACAGCGGAAAAGAAACCCGGGGAGCTGTTTTTT. Protein sequence: CATGTAEKKPGELFF.

This clone was seen once. The CDR3 region is CASSQARDRIGTEAFF. CDR3 DNA sequence: TGCGCCAGCAGCCAAGCCCGGGACAGGATTGGGACTGAAGCTTTCTTT. V and J are TRBV4-1 and TRBJ1-1, with 8 positions matching TRBD1. Germline V gene data show CDR1 as MGHRA and CDR2 as YSYEKL. After removal of 1 base from V and 5 bases from J, the junction contained 9 bases not matched to a gene. The CDR3 length is 16 residues.

This clone was picked up one time. DNA of the CDR3: TGTGCCTGGAGCCAAAGGTCTGGACCACGAAACAATGAGCAGTTCTTC. Protein product: CAWSQRSGPRNNEQFF. The chain combines TRBV30 with TRBJ2-1, with D hard to call. Germline lookup yields CDR1 GTSNPN and CDR2 SVGIG (reference sequence). The CDR3 has 16 amino acids. Trimming took off 3 bases at V and 5 bases at J, with 20 bases between the two ends.

The chain recombines TRBV18 with TRBJ1-4; 7 positions match TRBD1. The CDR3 is 13 amino acids. CDR1 and CDR2 from the germline V gene are KGHSH and LQKENI. The V and J ends lost 1 base and 8 bases, in that order; junction bases with no gene match: 1. CDR3 region: CASSPRGGEKLFF. CDR3 DNA sequence: TGTGCCAGCTCACCACGAGGGGGCGAAAAACTGTTTTTT. Full variable domain (missing parts from reference TRBV18 and TRBJ1-4): NAGVMQNPRHLVRRRGQEARLRCSPMKGHSHVYWYRQLPEEGLKFMVYLQKENIIDESGMPKERFSAEFPKEGPSILRIQQVVRGDSAAYFCASSPRGGEKLFFGSGTQLSVL.

This clone was observed a single time. V gene TRBV18 combines with J gene TRBJ1-1; D remains ambiguous. Looked up from germline, CDR1 is KGHSH and CDR2 is LQKENI. Trimming stripped 3 bases from V and 0 bases from J, with 8 bases between. The CDR3 extends over 14 amino acids. The CDR3 bases are TGTGCCAGCTCACCCTGGGAAATGAACACTGAAGCTTTCTTT. Translating it yields CASSPWEMNTEAFF.

The chain recombines TRBV6-5 with TRBJ2-7; possible D gene TRBD1, 5 bases. This CDR3 is 12 amino acids long. The V and J ends lost 6 bases and 3 bases respectively, with 9 bases between them. The V gene's germline CDR1 is MNHEY and CDR2 SVGAGI. Here the CDR3 reads CASRPDSYEQYF. DNA of the CDR3: TGTGCCAGCAGACCCGACAGCTACGAGCAGTACTTC.

CDR3 sequence: CASSVTSGPYNEQFF. The CDR3 DNA reads TGTGCCAGCAGCGTGACTAGCGGACCCTACAATGAGCAGTTCTTC. The J gene is TRBJ2-1, the V gene TRBV9; 9 positions agree with TRBD2. Trimming took 2 bases from V and 2 from J; bases not matched to a gene: 2. In germline, CDR1 is SGDLS, CDR2 YYNGEE. This CDR3 has 15 amino acids.

The gene calls are TRBV7-2 and TRBJ2-1; tentative D call: TRBD2 (6 bases). CDR3 length: 17 residues. From germline, CDR1 is SGHTA and CDR2 FQGNSA. V was clipped by 4 bases and J by 2 bases, with 18 bases between them. The CDR3 nucleotides are TGTGCCAGCAGCTCCCGGGGCGGAGGGGTTACCTACAATGAGCAGTTCTTC. Translated: CASSSRGGGVTYNEQFF. Drawing the rest from reference TRBV7-2 and TRBJ2-1, the complete variable domain is GAGVSQSPSNKVTEKGKDVELRCDPISGHTALYWYRQSLGQGLEFLIYFQGNSAPDKSGLPSDRFSAERTGGSVSTLTIQRTQQEDSAVYLCASSSRGGGVTYNEQFFGPGTRLTVL.

This chain links TRBV7-2 with TRBJ2-7; D may be TRBD1 (6 bases). The V end was cut by 0 bases, the J end by 3 bases, with 12 bases between. This CDR3 has 15 residues. The germline V gene encodes CDR1 SGHTA and CDR2 FQGNSA. The CDR3 nucleotides read TGTGCCAGCAGCTTAGCCCAGGGGCAGAGCTACGAGCAGTACTTC. Amino acid sequence: CASSLAQGQSYEQYF.